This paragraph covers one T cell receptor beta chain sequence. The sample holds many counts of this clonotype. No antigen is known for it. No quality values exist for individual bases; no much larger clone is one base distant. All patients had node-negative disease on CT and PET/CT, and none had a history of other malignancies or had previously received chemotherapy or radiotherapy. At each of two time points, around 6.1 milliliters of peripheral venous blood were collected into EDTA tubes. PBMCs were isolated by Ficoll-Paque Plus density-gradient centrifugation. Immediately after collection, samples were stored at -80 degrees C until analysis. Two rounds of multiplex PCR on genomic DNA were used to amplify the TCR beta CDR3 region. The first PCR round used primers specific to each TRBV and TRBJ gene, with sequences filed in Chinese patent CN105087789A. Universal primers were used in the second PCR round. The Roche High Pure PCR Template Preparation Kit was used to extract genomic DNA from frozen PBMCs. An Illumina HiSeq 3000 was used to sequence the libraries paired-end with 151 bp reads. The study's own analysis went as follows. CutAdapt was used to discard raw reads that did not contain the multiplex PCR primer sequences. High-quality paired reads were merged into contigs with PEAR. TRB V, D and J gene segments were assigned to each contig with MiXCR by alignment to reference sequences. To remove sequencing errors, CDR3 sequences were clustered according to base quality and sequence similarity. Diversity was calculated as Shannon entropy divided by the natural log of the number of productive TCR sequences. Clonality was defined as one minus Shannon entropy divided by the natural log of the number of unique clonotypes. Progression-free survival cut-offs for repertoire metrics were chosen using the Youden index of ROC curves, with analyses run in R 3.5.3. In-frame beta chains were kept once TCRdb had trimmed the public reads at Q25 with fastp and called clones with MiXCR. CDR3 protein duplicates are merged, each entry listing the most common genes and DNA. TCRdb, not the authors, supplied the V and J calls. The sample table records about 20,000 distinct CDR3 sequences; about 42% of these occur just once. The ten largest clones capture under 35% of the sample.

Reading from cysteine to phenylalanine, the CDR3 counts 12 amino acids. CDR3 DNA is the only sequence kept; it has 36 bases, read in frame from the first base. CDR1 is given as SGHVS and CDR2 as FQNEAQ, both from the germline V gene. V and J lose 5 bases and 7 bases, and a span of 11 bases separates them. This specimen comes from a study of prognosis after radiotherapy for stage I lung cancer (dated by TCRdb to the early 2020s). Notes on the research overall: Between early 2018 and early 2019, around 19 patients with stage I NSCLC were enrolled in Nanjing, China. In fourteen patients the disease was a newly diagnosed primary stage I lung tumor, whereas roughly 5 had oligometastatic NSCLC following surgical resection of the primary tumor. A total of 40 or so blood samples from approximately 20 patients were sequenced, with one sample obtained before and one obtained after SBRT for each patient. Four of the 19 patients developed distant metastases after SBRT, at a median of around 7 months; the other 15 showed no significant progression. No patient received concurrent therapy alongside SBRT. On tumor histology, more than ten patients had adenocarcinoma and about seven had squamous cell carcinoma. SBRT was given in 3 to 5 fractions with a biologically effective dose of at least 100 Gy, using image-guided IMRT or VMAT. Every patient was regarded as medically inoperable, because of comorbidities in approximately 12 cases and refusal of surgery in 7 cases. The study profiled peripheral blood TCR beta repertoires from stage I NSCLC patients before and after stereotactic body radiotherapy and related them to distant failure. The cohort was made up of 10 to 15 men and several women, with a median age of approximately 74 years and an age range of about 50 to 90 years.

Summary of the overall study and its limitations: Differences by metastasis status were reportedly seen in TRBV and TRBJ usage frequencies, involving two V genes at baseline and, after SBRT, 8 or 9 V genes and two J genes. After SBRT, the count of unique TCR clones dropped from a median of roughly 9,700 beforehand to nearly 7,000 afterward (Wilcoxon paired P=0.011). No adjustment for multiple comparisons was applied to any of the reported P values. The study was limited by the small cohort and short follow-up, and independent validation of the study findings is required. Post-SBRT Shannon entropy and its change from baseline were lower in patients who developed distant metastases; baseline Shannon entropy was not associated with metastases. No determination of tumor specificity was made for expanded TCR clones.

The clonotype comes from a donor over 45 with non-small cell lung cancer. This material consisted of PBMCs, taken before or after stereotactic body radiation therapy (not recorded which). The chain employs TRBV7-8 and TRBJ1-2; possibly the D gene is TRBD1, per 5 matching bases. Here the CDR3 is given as CASSRDGGGYTF. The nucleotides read TGTGCCAGCAGCCGGGATGGGGGTGGCTACACCTTC.